This T cell receptor (beta chain) stems from a study of cytomegalovirus exposure and HLA in healthy donors. The study, taken as a whole, reports: TCR beta chains numbering under 200 were designated cytomegalovirus-associated.

Germline CDR1 is SGHDN and CDR2 is FVKESK. V lost 5 bases and J 5 bases, leaving 18 bases between the germline ends. This CDR3 has 15 amino acids. Primers for the PCR totalled 60 Vbeta and 13 Jbeta. Data came from immunoSEQ multiplex PCR; TCRdb stores just in-frame clones and leaves some out. Of about 230,000 clones listed, roughly 84% are singletons. With regard to this clone: Its cognate antigen is unknown.

The sequence derives from a girl aged 2-10 years in good health and CMV-seronegative. Sample: PBMCs. This chain joins TRBV14 and TRBJ2-5; possible D gene TRBD2, 6 bases. The CDR3 spells CASSKAQTGAETQYF. The CDR3 nucleotides are TGTGCCAGCAGCAAGGCCCAGACGGGAGCTGAGACCCAGTACTTC. Based on the CDR3 plus reference TRBV14 and TRBJ2-5, the full variable domain is EAGVTQFPSHSVIEKGQTVTLRCDPISGHDNLYWYRRVMGKEIKFLLHFVKESKQDESGMPNNRFLAERTGGTYSTLKVQPAELEDSGVYFCASSKAQTGAETQYFGPGTRLLVL.